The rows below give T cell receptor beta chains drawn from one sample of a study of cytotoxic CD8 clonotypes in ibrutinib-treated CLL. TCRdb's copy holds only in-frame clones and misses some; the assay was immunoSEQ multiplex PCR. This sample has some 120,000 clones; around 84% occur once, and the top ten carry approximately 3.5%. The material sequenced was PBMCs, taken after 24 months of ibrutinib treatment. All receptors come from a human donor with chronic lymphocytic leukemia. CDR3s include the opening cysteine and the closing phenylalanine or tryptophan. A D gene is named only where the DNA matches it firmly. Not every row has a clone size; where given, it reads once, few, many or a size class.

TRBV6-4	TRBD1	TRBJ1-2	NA	TGTGCCAGCAGTCGGGGGACAGGGGGCCGTGGCTACACCTTC	CASSRGTGGRGYTF
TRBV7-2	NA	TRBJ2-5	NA	TGTGCCAGCAGCCCCCAGGAGACCCAGTACTTC	CASSPQETQYF
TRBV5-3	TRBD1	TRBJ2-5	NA	TGTGCCAGAAGCGTGGGACAGCAAGAGACCCAGTACTTC	CARSVGQQETQYF
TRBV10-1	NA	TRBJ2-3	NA	TGCGCCAGCAGTGAGTCGGGGTCGATCACAGATACGCAGTATTTT	CASSESGSITDTQYF
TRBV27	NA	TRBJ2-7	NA	TGTGCCAGCAGTACACCCCTAGGGGGGGTGCAGTACTTC	CASSTPLGGVQYF
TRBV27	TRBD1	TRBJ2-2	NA	TGTGCCAGCAGTCCAGCACCGGGACAGGTGAACACCGGGGAGCTGTTTTTT	CASSPAPGQVNTGELFF
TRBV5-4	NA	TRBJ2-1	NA	TGTGCCAGCAGCTTGGGTTCCAATGAGCAGTTCTTC	CASSLGSNEQFF
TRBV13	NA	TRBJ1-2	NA	TGTGCCAGCAGCTTAGATGGGGCTATCGGCTATGGCTACACCTTC	CASSLDGAIGYGYTF
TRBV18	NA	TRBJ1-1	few	TGTGCCAGCTCAGACCTAGAGAACACTGAAGCTTTCTTT	CASSDLENTEAFF
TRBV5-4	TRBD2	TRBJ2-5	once	TGTGCCAGCAGCTTGGTCGGGACTAGCGGCCAAGAGACCCAGTACTTC	CASSLVGTSGQETQYF
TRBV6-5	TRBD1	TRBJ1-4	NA	TGTGCCAGCAGTTCAACAGGGGGTGACTCAAAAAAACTGTTTTTT	CASSSTGGDSKKLFF
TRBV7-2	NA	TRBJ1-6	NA	TGTGCCAGCAGCCTAGGGGGGCCTGGAAATTCACCCCTCCACTTT	CASSLGGPGNSPLHF
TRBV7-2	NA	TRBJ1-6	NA	TGTGCCAGCAGCTTATGGCCAGGTTATGATTCACCCCTCCACTTT	CASSLWPGYDSPLHF
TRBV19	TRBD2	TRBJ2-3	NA	TGTGCCAGCAAAGGACTAGCGGGGTTTAGCACAGATACGCAGTATTTT	CASKGLAGFSTDTQYF
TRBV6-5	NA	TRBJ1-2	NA	TGTGCCAGCAACGGGGGTCGGAGCCAAGTAGGTGGCTACACCTTC	CASNGGRSQVGGYTF
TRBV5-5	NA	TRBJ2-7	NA	TGTGCCAGCAGCTTGGCGGGACCCTGGGACTACGAGCAGTACTTC	CASSLAGPWDYEQYF
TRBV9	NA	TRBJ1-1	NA	TGTGCCAGCAGCGCAGGTGCCCTTTCTTTTACTGAAGCTTTCTTT	CASSAGALSFTEAFF
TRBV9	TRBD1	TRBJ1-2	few	TGTGCCAGCAGCGTAGCGGGACAGGGAGGAGGCTACACCTTC	CASSVAGQGGGYTF